Sequencing of this T cell receptor beta chain was carried out in a study of early T cells in non-severe SARS-CoV-2 infection. This clonotype was counted many times. Unique molecular identifiers were affixed to single, distinct cDNA molecules. MiXCR, applied by TCRdb to the 5' RACE reads, yields one record per CDR3 protein. The repertoire includes over 35,000 distinct CDR3 sequences, 11% of them detected once, and about 9.5% sits in the top ten. This CDR3 spans 13 amino acids. CDR1 and CDR2 (germline): SGHNT, YYREEE (reference sequence). Trimming pared 0 bases from V and 6 bases from J, leaving 9 bases between.

Sample: whole blood. The chain joins TRBV5-4 to TRBJ1-1; D gene uncertain. This clonotype was obtained from an adult who was a healthcare worker with PCR-confirmed SARS-CoV-2 infection or an uninfected control (not recorded which). The CDR3 protein is CASSLGLLSEAFF. Here the CDR3 DNA reads TGTGCCAGCAGCTTGGGGCTCCTCTCTGAAGCTTTCTTT.